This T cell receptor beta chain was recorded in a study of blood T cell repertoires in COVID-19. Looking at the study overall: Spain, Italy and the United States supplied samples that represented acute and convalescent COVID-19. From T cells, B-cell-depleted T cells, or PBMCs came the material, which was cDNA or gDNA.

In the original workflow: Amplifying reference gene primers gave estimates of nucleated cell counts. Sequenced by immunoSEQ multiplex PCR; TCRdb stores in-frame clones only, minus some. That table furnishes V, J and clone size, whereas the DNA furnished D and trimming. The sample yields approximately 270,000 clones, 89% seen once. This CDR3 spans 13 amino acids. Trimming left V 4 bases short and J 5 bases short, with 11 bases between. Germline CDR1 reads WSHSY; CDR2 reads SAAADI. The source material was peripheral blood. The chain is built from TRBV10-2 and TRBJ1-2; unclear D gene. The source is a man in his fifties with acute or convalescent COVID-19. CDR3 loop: CASSVEATYGYTF. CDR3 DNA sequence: TGCGCCAGCAGTGTGGAGGCTACATATGGCTACACCTTC.